This is a list of T cell receptor beta chains from one sample in a study of CD8 T cells in Susac syndrome. TCRdb passed the immunoSEQ multiplex PCR reads through MiXCR, listing each CDR3 protein once. Among fewer than 85,000 distinct CDR3 sequences, about 95% were seen once, and the ten largest hold approximately 0.4%. Input material: CD8+ T cells from PBMCs. The receptors come from a human donor with multiple sclerosis. Each CDR3 is given with its conserved first and last residue. D genes are given only for firm matches. Clone size is stated in some rows and not others, as once, few, many or a class when expanded.

d_gene: .
abundance: .
v_gene: TRBV27
j_gene: TRBJ1-2
CDR3nt: TGTGCCAGCAGTTTATCCGCAGACCCACGTTCCGGCTACACCTTC
CDR3aa: CASSLSADPRSGYTF

d_gene: .
abundance: .
v_gene: TRBV7-9
j_gene: TRBJ1-1
CDR3nt: TGTGCCAGCAGATACGGCAGGGACGCTTTCTTT
CDR3aa: CASRYGRDAFF

d_gene: .
abundance: once
v_gene: TRBV6-5
j_gene: TRBJ1-1
CDR3nt: TGTGCCAGCAGTTACTCGATTGGCTCGGAAACTGAAGCTTTCTTT
CDR3aa: CASSYSIGSETEAFF

d_gene: .
abundance: .
v_gene: TRBV9
j_gene: TRBJ1-1
CDR3nt: TGTGCCAGCGGTATGAGGAACACTGAAGCTTTCTTT
CDR3aa: CASGMRNTEAFF

d_gene: TRBD2
abundance: .
v_gene: TRBV12-3/TRBV12-4
j_gene: TRBJ2-1
CDR3nt: TGTGCCAGCAGTTTAAACCCCGGGACTAGCGGGAGGGAGGTTCATGAGCAGTTCTTC
CDR3aa: CASSLNPGTSGREVHEQFF

d_gene: TRBD1
abundance: once
v_gene: TRBV19
j_gene: TRBJ1-2
CDR3nt: TGTGCCAGTAGCCCGGGACAGTTTCCCTATGGCTACACCTTC
CDR3aa: CASSPGQFPYGYTF

d_gene: .
abundance: few
v_gene: TRBV5-6
j_gene: TRBJ1-1
CDR3nt: TGTGCCAGCAGCTTGACGGTGAACACTGAAGCTTTCTTT
CDR3aa: CASSLTVNTEAFF

d_gene: TRBD1
abundance: once
v_gene: TRBV12-3/TRBV12-4
j_gene: TRBJ2-7
CDR3nt: TGTGCCAGCAGCGTACCCCCCGGACAGGGGGCAGATGAGCAGTACTTC
CDR3aa: CASSVPPGQGADEQYF

d_gene: TRBD1
abundance: .
v_gene: TRBV7-9
j_gene: TRBJ2-7
CDR3nt: TGTGCCAGCAGCCCAGGGGGCGAAGACGAGCAGTACTTC
CDR3aa: CASSPGGEDEQYF

d_gene: .
abundance: .
v_gene: TRBV9
j_gene: TRBJ2-3
CDR3nt: TGTGCCAGCAGCGGTCAGGGGACCCCCACAGATACGCAGTATTTT
CDR3aa: CASSGQGTPTDTQYF

d_gene: .
abundance: .
v_gene: TRBV12-3/TRBV12-4
j_gene: TRBJ1-4
CDR3nt: TGTGCCAGCAGTTCCCGGGACCCTAATGAAAAACTGTTTTTT
CDR3aa: CASSSRDPNEKLFF

d_gene: .
abundance: .
v_gene: TRBV29-1
j_gene: TRBJ1-4
CDR3nt: TGCAGCGTTGGGGGAGGGGCGGCTAATGAAAAACTGTTTTTT
CDR3aa: CSVGGGAANEKLFF

d_gene: .
abundance: .
v_gene: TRBV3-1
j_gene: TRBJ1-5
CDR3nt: TGTGCCAGCAGCCAAGATCGACGGGATCAGCCCCAGCATTTT
CDR3aa: CASSQDRRDQPQHF

d_gene: .
abundance: .
v_gene: TRBV7-9
j_gene: TRBJ1-1
CDR3nt: TGTGCCAGCAGCTTAGGTGCCGGCGGGAGCACTGAAGCTTTCTTT
CDR3aa: CASSLGAGGSTEAFF

d_gene: .
abundance: .
v_gene: TRBV19
j_gene: TRBJ2-6
CDR3nt: TGTGCCAGTGAGTTAGCGGCCGGGGCCAACGTCCTGACTTTC
CDR3aa: CASELAAGANVLTF

d_gene: TRBD2
abundance: .
v_gene: TRBV5-8
j_gene: TRBJ2-7
CDR3nt: TGTGCCAGCAGCTTGGTTCTAGCGGGAATCTACGAGCAGTACTTC
CDR3aa: CASSLVLAGIYEQYF

d_gene: .
abundance: .
v_gene: TRBV19
j_gene: TRBJ1-1
CDR3nt: TGTGCCAGTAGTCCCCGTCCTTCCTCAATGAACACTGAAGCTTTCTTT
CDR3aa: CASSPRPSSMNTEAFF

d_gene: .
abundance: .
v_gene: TRBV5-4
j_gene: TRBJ2-5
CDR3nt: TGTGCCAGCAGCTTCCGCATTGGACGCGGCAACAACCAAGAGACCCAGTACTTC
CDR3aa: CASSFRIGRGNNQETQYF

d_gene: .
abundance: .
v_gene: TRBV27
j_gene: TRBJ2-1
CDR3nt: TGTGCCAGCAAGAGAGGGGGGGACTCGGCCTACAATGAGCAGTTCTTC
CDR3aa: CASKRGGDSAYNEQFF

d_gene: TRBD1
abundance: .
v_gene: TRBV6-1
j_gene: TRBJ1-2
CDR3nt: TGTGCCAGCAGAGAAATGACAGGGAACTATGGCTACACCTTC
CDR3aa: CASREMTGNYGYTF

d_gene: TRBD1
abundance: .
v_gene: TRBV5-1
j_gene: TRBJ2-7
CDR3nt: TGCGCCAGCAGCTTAGGTTCCGGGACAGGGAGCTCCTACGAGCAGTACTTC
CDR3aa: CASSLGSGTGSSYEQYF